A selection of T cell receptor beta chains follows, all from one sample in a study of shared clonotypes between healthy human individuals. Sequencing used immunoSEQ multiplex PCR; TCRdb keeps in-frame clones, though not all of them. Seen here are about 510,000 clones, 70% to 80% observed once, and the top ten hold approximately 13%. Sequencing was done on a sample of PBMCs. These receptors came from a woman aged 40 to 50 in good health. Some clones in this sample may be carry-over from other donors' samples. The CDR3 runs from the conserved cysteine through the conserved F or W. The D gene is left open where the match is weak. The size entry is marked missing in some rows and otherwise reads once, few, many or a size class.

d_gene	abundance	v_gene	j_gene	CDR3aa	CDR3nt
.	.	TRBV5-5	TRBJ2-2	CASSLSGTGELFF	TGTGCCAGCAGCTTGTCGGGAACCGGGGAGCTGTTTTTT
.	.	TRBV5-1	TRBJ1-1	CASSLAAGPNTEAFF	TGCGCCAGCAGCTTGGCTGCAGGGCCGAACACTGAAGCTTTCTTT
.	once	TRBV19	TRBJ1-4	CASSVLAEKLFF	TGTGCCAGTAGTGTACTTGCTGAAAAACTGTTTTTT
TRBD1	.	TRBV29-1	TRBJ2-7	CSVDRAGGYEQYF	TGCAGCGTTGACAGAGCAGGGGGATACGAGCAGTACTTC
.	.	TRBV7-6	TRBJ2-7	CASSLVTGYEQYF	TGTGCCAGCAGCTTAGTGACAGGCTACGAGCAGTACTTC
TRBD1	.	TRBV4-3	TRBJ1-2	CASSQDLGQGHGYTF	TGCGCCAGCAGCCAAGATTTGGGACAGGGACATGGCTACACCTTC
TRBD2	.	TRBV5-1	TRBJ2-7	CASSFSGAGDEQYF	TGCGCCAGCAGCTTTAGCGGGGCCGGGGACGAGCAGTACTTC
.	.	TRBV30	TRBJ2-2	CAWSVTASTGELFF	TGTGCCTGGAGTGTAACGGCTAGCACCGGGGAGCTGTTTTTT
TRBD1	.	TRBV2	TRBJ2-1	CASSGGTGGSSYNEQFF	TGTGCCAGCAGTGGTGGGACAGGGGGCAGCTCCTACAATGAGCAGTTCTTC
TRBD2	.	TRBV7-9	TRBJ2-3	CASSPRGLAGVTDTQYF	TGTGCCAGCAGCCCGCGCGGACTAGCGGGAGTAACAGATACGCAGTATTTT
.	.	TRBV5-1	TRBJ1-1	CASSLSGRNTEAFF	TGCGCCAGCAGCTTGTCGGGACGGAACACTGAAGCTTTCTTT
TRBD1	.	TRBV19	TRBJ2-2	CATASRTGRPGELFF	TGTGCCACCGCGTCCCGGACAGGGAGGCCCGGGGAGCTGTTTTTT
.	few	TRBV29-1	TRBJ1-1	CSVDFWVTEAFF	TGCAGCGTTGATTTCTGGGTGACTGAAGCTTTCTTT
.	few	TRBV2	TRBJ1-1	CASSWGGNTEAFF	TGTGCCAGCAGTTGGGGAGGCAACACTGAAGCTTTCTTT
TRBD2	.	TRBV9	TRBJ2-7	CASSLRTSGLLGEQYF	TGTGCCAGCAGCCTACGGACTAGCGGGCTCCTAGGAGAGCAGTACTTC
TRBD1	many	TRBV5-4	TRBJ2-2	CASGRQGNTGELFF	TGTGCCAGCGGGAGACAGGGGAACACCGGGGAGCTGTTTTTT
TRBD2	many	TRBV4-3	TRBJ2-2	CASSQVSGRGTGELFF	TGCGCCAGCAGCCAAGTCAGCGGGAGGGGAACCGGGGAGCTGTTTTTT
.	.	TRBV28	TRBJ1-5	CATAGYSNQPQHF	TGTGCCACCGCAGGGTATAGCAATCAGCCCCAGCATTTT
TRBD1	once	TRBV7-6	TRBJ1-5	CASSLGQGVQPQHF	TGTGCCAGCAGCTTAGGACAGGGGGTCCAGCCCCAGCATTTT
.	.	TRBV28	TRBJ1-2	CASSLRGGYDGYTF	TGTGCCAGCAGTTTAAGAGGGGGGTACGATGGCTACACCTTC
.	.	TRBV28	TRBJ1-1	CASRGTPRGAFF	TGTGCCAGCCGGGGAACCCCCCGGGGAGCTTTCTTT
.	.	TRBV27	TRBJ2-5	CASSFRSTIQETQYF	TGTGCCAGCAGTTTTCGTTCCACAATCCAAGAGACCCAGTACTTC
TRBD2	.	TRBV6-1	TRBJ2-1	CASTVGLAGVNEQFF	TGTGCCAGCACGGTGGGACTAGCGGGAGTGAATGAGCAGTTCTTC
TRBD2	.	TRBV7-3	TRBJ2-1	CASSNPGGSSYNEQFF	TGTGCCAGCAGCAATCCGGGAGGCAGCTCCTACAATGAGCAGTTCTTC
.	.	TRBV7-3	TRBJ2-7	CASSSSLRPYEQYF	TGTGCCAGCAGCTCATCATTGCGCCCCTACGAGCAGTACTTC
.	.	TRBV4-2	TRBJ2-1	CASSQDRGSYNEQFF	TGTGCCAGCAGCCAAGATCGAGGTAGCTACAATGAGCAGTTCTTC
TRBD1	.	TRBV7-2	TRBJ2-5	CASSWDRQGGETQYF	TGTGCCAGCAGCTGGGACAGGCAGGGAGGAGAGACCCAGTACTTC
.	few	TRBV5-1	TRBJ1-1	CASSQDQALYTEAFF	TGCGCCAGCAGCCAAGACCAGGCCCTTTACACTGAAGCTTTCTTT
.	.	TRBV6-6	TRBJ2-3	CASSWSRSTDTQYF	TGTGCCAGCAGTTGGTCGCGGAGCACAGATACGCAGTATTTT
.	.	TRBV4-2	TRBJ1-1	CASSQDPPGAVPEAFF	TGTGCCAGCAGCCAAGATCCCCCAGGAGCGGTCCCTGAAGCTTTCTTT
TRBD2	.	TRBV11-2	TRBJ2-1	CASSLVRLAGGINEQFF	TGTGCCAGCAGCTTAGTGAGGCTAGCGGGTGGAATCAATGAGCAGTTCTTC
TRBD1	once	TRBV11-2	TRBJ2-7	CASTRDRAFSYEQYF	TGTGCCAGCACTAGAGACAGGGCCTTCTCCTACGAGCAGTACTTC
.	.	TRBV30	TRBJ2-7	CAWSQLRHPSYEQYF	TGTGCCTGGAGTCAACTCCGACACCCATCCTACGAGCAGTACTTC
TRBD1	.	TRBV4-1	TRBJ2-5	CASSQGQGTETQYF	TGCGCCAGCAGCCAAGGACAGGGGACGGAGACCCAGTACTTC
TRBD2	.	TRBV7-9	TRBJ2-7	CASSPYSGHLLYEQYF	TGTGCCAGCAGCCCCTATAGCGGGCACCTCCTCTACGAGCAGTACTTC
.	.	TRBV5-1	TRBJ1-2	CASSSYPNYGYTF	TGCGCCAGCAGCTCCTACCCCAACTATGGCTACACCTTC
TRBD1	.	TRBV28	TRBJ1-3	CTTGAGNTIYF	TGTACTACAGGGGCTGGAAACACCATATATTTT
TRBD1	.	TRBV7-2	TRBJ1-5	CASSNQGVRNQPQHF	TGTGCCAGCAGTAACCAGGGGGTGCGCAATCAGCCCCAGCATTTT
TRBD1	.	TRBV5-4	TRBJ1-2	CASSLVAGGGYTF	TGTGCCAGCAGCTTGGTGGCAGGGGGTGGCTACACCTTC
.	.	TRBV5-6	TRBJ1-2	CASSLSSGDSPFGYTF	TGTGCCAGCAGCTTATCGAGTGGGGACTCGCCATTTGGCTACACCTTC
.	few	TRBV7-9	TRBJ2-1	CASSLSTNNEQFF	TGTGCCAGCAGCCTTTCGACGAACAATGAGCAGTTCTTC
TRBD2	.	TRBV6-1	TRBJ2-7	CASSRSGEFSYEQYF	TGTGCCAGCAGCCGTAGCGGGGAATTCTCCTACGAGCAGTACTTC
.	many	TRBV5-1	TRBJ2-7	CASSQGTVTYEQYF	TGCGCCAGCAGCCAGGGGACCGTCACCTACGAGCAGTACTTC
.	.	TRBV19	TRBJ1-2	CASNPRTINPYGYTF	TGTGCCAGTAACCCTAGGACAATCAACCCCTATGGCTACACCTTC
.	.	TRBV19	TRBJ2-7	CASSAGQGLYEQYF	TGTGCCAGTAGCGCGGGGCAGGGCCTCTACGAGCAGTACTTC
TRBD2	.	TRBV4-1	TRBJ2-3	CASSQDKGSGGGYF	TGCGCCAGCAGCCAAGATAAGGGGTCGGGAGGGGGATATTTT
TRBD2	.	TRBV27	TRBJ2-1	CASSFGIAGEGNEQFF	TGTGCCAGCAGTTTCGGAATAGCGGGAGAGGGAAATGAGCAGTTCTTC
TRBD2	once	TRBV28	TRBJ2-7	CASSLFASGSYEQYF	TGTGCCAGCAGTTTATTTGCTAGCGGGAGTTACGAGCAGTACTTC
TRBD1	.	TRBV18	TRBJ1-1	CASSPGTGSEAFF	TGTGCCAGCTCACCCGGGACAGGGTCTGAAGCTTTCTTT
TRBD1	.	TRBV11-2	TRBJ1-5	CASSPDRVSEPQHF	TGTGCCAGCAGCCCGGACAGGGTATCTGAGCCCCAGCATTTT
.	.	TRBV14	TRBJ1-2	CASSSGTYLSEGYTF	TGTGCCAGCAGTTCCGGGACTTACCTATCCGAGGGCTACACCTTC
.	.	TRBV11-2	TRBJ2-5	CASSLGSGYQETQYF	TGTGCCAGCAGCTTAGGGTCGGGGTACCAAGAGACCCAGTACTTC
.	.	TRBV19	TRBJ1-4	CASSTGLTNHNEKLFF	TGTGCCAGTAGTACCGGGCTAACAAATCATAATGAAAAACTGTTTTTT
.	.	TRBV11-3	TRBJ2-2	CASSPAVTRGTGELFF	TGTGCCAGCAGCCCCGCCGTAACGCGAGGCACCGGGGAGCTGTTTTTT